This TCR beta chain appears in the sequencing data of a study of human T cells and chemical hapten exposure. Background on the study: 2% DPC applied to a 2 cm by 2 cm arm area sensitized donors. The scalp of each patient received a weekly diphenylcyclopropenone dose for the full approximately 22-week study.

Documented time point: patch test 3, about 24 weeks after DPC sensitization. Treatment indicated: therapeutic diphenylcyclopropenone sensitization with weekly scalp DPC. The study's library attached unique molecular identifiers to single cDNA molecules. TCRdb called the RACE reads again in MiXCR, with one record for every CDR3 protein. Of about 190,000 distinct CDR3 sequences listed, 20% to 25% were seen once; the top ten hold 2.5%. Trimming pared 3 bases from V and 5 bases from J, leaving 14 bases between. Looked up from germline, CDR1 is SGHVS and CDR2 is FQNEAQ. CDR3 length equals 14 residues. J is TRBJ2-7 and V is TRBV7-8; D might be TRBD2 (5 bases). The sequences come from whole blood, collected in connection with sensitization to the hapten diphenylcyclopropenone (DPC). The TCR sequence derives from a middle-aged woman with alopecia areata. Some clones in this sample may be carry-over from other donors' samples. The CDR3 region has the DNA TGTGCCAGCAGCTTGAACCGAGGGAACGACGAGCAGTACTTC. Translated, it gives CASSLNRGNDEQYF.